The table lists the clone carrying this T cell receptor (beta chain) with a few counts. This sample stems from a study of blood T cell repertoires in COVID-19. Turning to the study itself: The United States, Italy and Spain supplied acute and convalescent COVID-19 samples.

Methods used by the authors: How many nucleated cells were present was estimated from reference gene primer amplification. Using immunoSEQ multiplex PCR, the repertoire was profiled, and TCRdb retains in-frame clones only, with some absent. V and J calls and clone size are those listed in that table; D and trimming were worked out from the DNA. This sample has under 45,000 clones, with about three quarters found just once. V lost 0 bases to trimming and J lost 6 bases, with 10 bases between them. There are 15 residues in the CDR3. Germline assignment: CDR1 SGHRS and CDR2 YFSETQ. This clonotype was obtained from a woman between 65 and 79 years old with acute or convalescent COVID-19. The rearrangement links TRBV5-1 to TRBJ1-6; weak D call: TRBD1 (5 bases). Sequenced material: peripheral blood. This chain's CDR3 is CASSLDTGGNSPLHF. The CDR3 DNA reads as TGCGCCAGCAGCTTGGACACCGGGGGTAATTCACCCCTCCACTTT. The whole variable domain, remainder taken from reference TRBV5-1 and TRBJ1-6, is KAGVTQTPRYLIKTRGQQVTLSCSPISGHRSVSWYQQTPGQGLQFLFEYFSETQRNKGNFPGRFSGRQFSNSRSEMNVSTLELGDSALYLCASSLDTGGNSPLHFGNGTRLTVT.